The subject of this entry is one TCR beta chain. Its antigen is currently unknown. Quantitative barcoded 5'-RACE was used to prepare TCR beta libraries. TCRdb passed the 5' RACE reads through MiXCR, listing each CDR3 protein once. The sample has around 770,000 distinct CDR3 sequences, 15% to 20% seen once; the top ten hold 19%. This entry belongs to a study of CD8 T cells in ankylosing spondylitis. Whole-study results and caveats: Within matched ankylosing spondylitis synovial fluid, disease-linked clones were reportedly significantly enriched. Disease-associated clonotypes exhibited CD8+ identity and were relatively infrequent in peripheral blood. The study identified a TCR beta motif of under ten highly homologous variants that appeared characteristic of ankylosing spondylitis blood. Reports of some motif variants in reactive arthritis synovial fluid and blood predate this one.

Trimming stripped 5 bases from V and 10 bases from J, with 15 bases between. The CDR3 contains 12 residues. The source material was blood, either unsorted or a sorted T cell fraction (not recorded which). This chain connects TRBV12-3 or TRBV12-4 to TRBJ2-7; D could derive from TRBD1 or TRBD2 (5 bases each). The TCR originated in a male donor with ankylosing spondylitis. The CDR3 sequence is CASSPILGDQYF. CDR3 nucleotides: TGTGCCAGCAGTCCAATATTAGGGGACCAGTACTTC.